The 5 T cell receptor beta chains below all came from one sample that was sequenced in a study of blood T cell repertoires in COVID-19. The data were produced by immunoSEQ multiplex PCR, yet TCRdb's version contains in-frame clones alone and is incomplete. The sample shows about 200,000 clones, 80% to 85% of them seen only once. Sample: PBMCs or T cells enriched from blood (not recorded which). The receptors originated from a woman in her 50s with acute COVID-19.

The chain links TRBV15 to TRBJ2-1; 10 nucleotides match TRBD1. CDR3 length: 14 residues. The ends lost 0 bases at V and 15 bases at J; junction bases unmatched: 8. Germline V lookup: CDR1 LNHNV, CDR2 YYDKDF (reference sequence). CDR3 coding DNA: TGTGCCACCAGCAGAGATCTAGGGACAGGGGCGTCGTTCTTC. This translates into CATSRDLGTGASFF.

The rearrangement links TRBV6-6 to TRBJ1-1, with D perhaps TRBD1 (5 bases). Trimming pared 7 bases from V and 4 bases from J, leaving 19 bases between. CDR1 is MNHNY and CDR2 is SVGAGI in the germline V gene (reference sequence). This CDR3 is built from 15 residues. The CDR3 DNA is TGTGCCAGCACCCCTACGGGGGGGGAAGGCACTGAAGCTTTCTTT. Its translation: CASTPTGGEGTEAFF.

To note about this clone: The sample has other DNA sequences that encode this CDR3 too. The chain carries TRBV5-1 and TRBJ1-1; 7 positions match TRBD1. This CDR3 spans 14 amino acids. The germline CDR1 and CDR2 sequences are SGHRS and YFSETQ. Trimming cost V 4 bases and J 2 bases; bases outside gene matches: 5. CDR3 amino acids: CASSPRTGNTEAFF. The CDR3 DNA is TGCGCCAGCAGCCCGAGGACAGGTAACACTGAAGCTTTCTTT. The full variable domain, with the rest looked up from reference TRBV5-1 and TRBJ1-1, is KAGVTQTPRYLIKTRGQQVTLSCSPISGHRSVSWYQQTPGQGLQFLFEYFSETQRNKGNFPGRFSGRQFSNSRSEMNVSTLELGDSALYLCASSPRTGNTEAFFGQGTRLTVV.

In nucleotides, the CDR3 is TGTGCCAGCAGCCTTCAGTCTTCGAGCACAGATACGCAGTATTTT. This translates into CASSLQSSSTDTQYF. The V and J genes are TRBV9 and TRBJ2-3, with D unclear. Germline CDR1 reads SGDLS; CDR2 reads YYNGEE. With 4 bases removed from V and 0 bases from J, the gap between germline ends came to 12 bases. The CDR3 has 15 residues.

The DNA of the CDR3 is TGTGCCAGCAGCATTAGCGGGGGTCCCTACGAGCAGTACTTC. It translates to CASSISGGPYEQYF. The V and J genes are TRBV28 and TRBJ2-7; 9 positions agree with TRBD2. The CDR3 extends over 14 amino acids. With 6 bases clipped from V and 2 bases from J, the junction kept 5 bases outside the gene matches. Germline CDR1 reads MDHEN; CDR2 reads SYDVKM.